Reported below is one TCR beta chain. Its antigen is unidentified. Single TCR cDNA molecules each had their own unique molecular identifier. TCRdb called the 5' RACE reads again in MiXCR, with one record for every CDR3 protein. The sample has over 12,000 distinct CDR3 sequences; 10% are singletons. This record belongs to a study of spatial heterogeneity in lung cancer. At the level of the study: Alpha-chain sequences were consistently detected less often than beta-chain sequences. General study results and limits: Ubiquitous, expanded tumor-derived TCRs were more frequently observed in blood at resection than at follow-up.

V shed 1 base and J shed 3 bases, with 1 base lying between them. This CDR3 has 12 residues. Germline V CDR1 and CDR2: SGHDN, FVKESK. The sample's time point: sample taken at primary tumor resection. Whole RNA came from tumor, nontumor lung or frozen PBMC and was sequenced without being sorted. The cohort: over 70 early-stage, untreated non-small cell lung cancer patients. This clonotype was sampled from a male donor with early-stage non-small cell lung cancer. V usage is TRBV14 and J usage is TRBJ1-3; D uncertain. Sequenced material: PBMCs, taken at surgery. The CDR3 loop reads CASSQVGNTIYF. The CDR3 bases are TGTGCCAGCAGCCAAGTTGGAAACACCATATATTTT.